This T cell receptor (beta chain) was captured by sequencing in a study of CD8 T cells in ankylosing spondylitis. In germline, CDR1 is MNHNS, CDR2 SASEGT. Trimming cost V 5 bases and J 0 bases; bases outside gene matches: 7. This CDR3 has 17 amino acids. Regarding this clonotype: Its target is unknown.

Whole-study results and caveats: Reportedly, matched ankylosing spondylitis synovial fluid was significantly enriched for disease-linked clones. Typical of ankylosing spondylitis blood, it appeared, was a TCR beta motif of several highly homologous variants. Reactive arthritis synovial fluid and blood were previously reported to contain some motif variants.

Quantitative 5'-RACE was performed with molecular barcodes, and it yielded the TCR beta libraries. One entry per CDR3 protein, called by TCRdb with MiXCR from the 5' RACE reads. The table includes 200,000 to 250,000 distinct CDR3 sequences, roughly 6.6% detected once. Input material: blood, either unsorted or a sorted T cell fraction (not recorded which). The chain links TRBV6-1 to TRBJ2-6; 7 nucleotides align to TRBD1. The receptor was isolated from a male donor with ankylosing spondylitis. The CDR3 sequence is CASSPGQAVSGANVLTF. The CDR3 region has the DNA TGTGCCAGCAGTCCCGGACAGGCTGTCTCTGGGGCCAACGTCCTGACTTTC.